The 15 T cell receptor beta chains in this list originate from one sample, sequenced in a study of lymphopenia after photon versus proton radiotherapy. Here immunoSEQ multiplex PCR was the method, and the copy in TCRdb shows in-frame clones only, minus some. Among fewer than 20,000 clones listed, more than 85% were seen once. Material: peripheral blood, obtained from a patient treated with photon-based radiotherapy. These TCRs come from a woman aged 35 to 49 with cholangiocarcinoma.

The V call is TRBV5-1, the J call TRBJ1-1; D is unresolved. The germline V gene encodes CDR1 SGHRS and CDR2 YFSETQ. The CDR3 spans 12 residues. V lost 6 bases and J 3 bases, leaving 9 bases between the germline ends. CDR3 loop: CASNGEDTEAFF. The CDR3 nucleotides read TGCGCCAGCAATGGGGAGGACACTGAAGCTTTCTTT.

The chain employs TRBV4-3 and TRBJ2-1; 10 bases are a match to TRBD2. Germline CDR1 and CDR2: LGHNA and YSLEER. The ends lost 3 bases at V and 5 bases at J; junction bases unmatched: 7. This CDR3 has 16 residues. CDR3 nucleotides: TGCGCCAGCAGCCACGGCACTAGCGGGATCGACAATGAGCAGTTCTTC. This encodes CASSHGTSGIDNEQFF.

The rearrangement joins TRBV27 to TRBJ1-1, with 7 bases identical to TRBD1. The CDR3 extends over 14 amino acids. The trim removed 6 bases at V and 3 bases at J, leaving 7 bases unmatched. Germline CDR1 is MNHEY and CDR2 is SMNVEV (reference sequence). CDR3 amino acids: CASRDRASDTEAFF. CDR3 coding DNA: TGTGCCAGCAGAGACAGGGCCTCGGACACTGAAGCTTTCTTT.

The V and J genes are TRBV25-1 and TRBJ2-7; D gene unclear. Trimming took off 7 bases at V and 4 bases at J, with 20 bases between the two ends. This CDR3 spans 15 amino acids. Looked up from germline, CDR1 is MGHDK and CDR2 is SYGVNS. Written as DNA, the CDR3 is TGTGCCAGCACCGACGACACTTCTCTCGGTTACGAGCAGTACTTC. It encodes CASTDDTSLGYEQYF.

The chain carries TRBV19 and TRBJ2-7, with D possibly matching TRBD1 (6 bases). V shed 6 bases and J shed 1 base, with 10 bases lying between them. Germline CDR1 LNHDA, CDR2 SQIVND (reference sequence). The CDR3 runs 13 residues. Here the CDR3 reads CASRSGQSYEQYF. The CDR3 DNA sequence: TGTGCCAGTAGAAGCGGACAGTCCTACGAGCAGTACTTC.

The chain couples TRBV5-5 to TRBJ2-2; D unclear. CDR1 and CDR2 (germline): SGHKS, YYEKEE (reference sequence). This CDR3 contains 15 residues. The V and J ends lost 2 bases and 3 bases respectively, with 11 bases between them. This CDR3 reads CASSFLTADTGELFF. In nucleotides, the CDR3 is TGTGCCAGCAGCTTTCTGACGGCGGACACCGGGGAGCTGTTTTTT.

The V gene is TRBV9, the J gene TRBJ1-4; no clear D gene. Trimming pared 4 bases from V and 0 bases from J, leaving 10 bases between. CDR1 and CDR2 from the germline V gene are SGDLS and YYNGEE. This CDR3 is built from 15 residues. The CDR3 DNA is TGTGCCAGCAGCCCCCTCGCGGCAACTAATGAAAAACTGTTTTTT. As protein: CASSPLAATNEKLFF.

DNA for the CDR3: TGCGCCAGCAGCACCGGGACTAGCGGTCGGGCCTACAATGAGCAGTTCTTC. Translated, it gives CASSTGTSGRAYNEQFF. The chain links TRBV5-1 to TRBJ2-1; 11 bases line up with TRBD2. CDR1 and CDR2 from the germline V gene are SGHRS and YFSETQ. The CDR3 sequence is 17 residues long. With V trimmed by 4 bases and J by 2 bases, 8 bases remained unmatched.

The chain carries TRBV30 and TRBJ2-1; D gene unclear. This CDR3 spans 12 amino acids. Germline lookup yields CDR1 GTSNPN and CDR2 SVGIG (reference sequence). V shed 4 bases and J shed 8 bases, with 12 bases lying between them. CDR3 DNA sequence: TGTGCCTGGAACCACGGTGGAGATGAGCAGTTCTTC. It encodes CAWNHGGDEQFF.

V is TRBV11-3 and J is TRBJ2-2; no clear D gene. Germline-derived CDR1 and CDR2 are SGHNT and YENEEA. Trimming removed 0 bases at V and 7 bases at J, with 6 bases between. The CDR3 has 13 amino acids. The CDR3 loop reads CASSLDRFGELFF. DNA of the CDR3: TGTGCCAGCAGCTTAGATCGGTTCGGGGAGCTGTTTTTT.

This clone was seen only once. This chain links TRBV7-9 with TRBJ2-7; D is possibly TRBD1 (7 bases). The CDR3 contains 15 residues. The germline CDR1 and CDR2 sequences are SEHNR and FQNEAQ (reference sequence). The germline V and J ends were trimmed by 4 bases and 5 bases, with 18 bases remaining between them. DNA for the CDR3: TGTGCCAGCAGCTACTCAGGGGGACTCTCGGACGAGCAGTACTTC. This gives the protein CASSYSGGLSDEQYF.

The chain carries TRBV19 and TRBJ2-7, with D perhaps being TRBD1 or TRBD2 (5 bases each). V was shortened by 6 bases and J by 3 bases, with 15 bases between the two germline ends. The CDR3 consists of 14 residues. CDR1 LNHDA and CDR2 SQIVND come from the germline V gene (reference sequence). The CDR3 region has the DNA TGTGCCAGTAGGGGGCCCCGGGGCTTCTACGAGCAGTACTTC. Its translation: CASRGPRGFYEQYF.

The chain is built from TRBV30 and TRBJ1-3; D unclear. There are 15 residues in the CDR3. CDR1 is GTSNPN, CDR2 SVGIG, per germline (reference sequence). The V end was cut by 8 bases, the J end by 0 bases, with 17 bases between. The CDR3 nucleotides are TGTGCCACGCCAGCGCTGGGCCTCTCTGGAAACACCATATATTTT. It specifies CATPALGLSGNTIYF.

This chain joins TRBV6-5 and TRBJ1-1; D is perhaps TRBD1 (6 bases). The CDR3 runs to 15 residues. Germline V lookup: CDR1 MNHEY, CDR2 SVGAGI. The V and J ends lost 4 bases and 0 bases respectively, with 12 bases between them. The CDR3 region is CASSLAGTLNTEAFF. The CDR3 DNA reads TGTGCCAGCAGTTTAGCCGGGACACTGAACACTGAAGCTTTCTTT.

The chain carries TRBV30 and TRBJ1-5; TRBD1 aligns across 9 bases. CDR1 and CDR2 from the germline V gene are GTSNPN and SVGIG (reference sequence). Trimming took 1 base from V and 4 from J; bases not matched to a gene: 8. This CDR3 has 16 amino acids. The CDR3 nucleotides read TGTGCCTGGAGTGAGGGGACAGGGACCCTGAATCAGCCCCAGCATTTT. Translated: CAWSEGTGTLNQPQHF.